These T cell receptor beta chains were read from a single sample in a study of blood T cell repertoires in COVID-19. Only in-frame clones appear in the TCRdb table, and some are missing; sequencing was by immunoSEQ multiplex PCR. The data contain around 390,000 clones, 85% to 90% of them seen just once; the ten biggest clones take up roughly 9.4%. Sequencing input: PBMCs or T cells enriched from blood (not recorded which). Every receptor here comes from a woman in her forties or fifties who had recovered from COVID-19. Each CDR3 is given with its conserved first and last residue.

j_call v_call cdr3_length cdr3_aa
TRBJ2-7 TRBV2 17 CASSEVWGGTTRYEQYF
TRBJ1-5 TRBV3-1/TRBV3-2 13 CASSIGVNQPQHF
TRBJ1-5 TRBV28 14 CASSTRESGQPQHF
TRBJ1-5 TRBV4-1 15 CASSQPDRGSQPQHF
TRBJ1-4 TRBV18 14 CASSPNSGVEKLFF
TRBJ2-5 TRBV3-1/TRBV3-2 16 CASSELRTPQQETQYF
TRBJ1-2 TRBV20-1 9 CSTGDGYTF
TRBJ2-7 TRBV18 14 CASRITGDPGEQYF
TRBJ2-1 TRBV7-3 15 CASSVAGGSYNEQFF
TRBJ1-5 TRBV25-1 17 CATPTAPRPNSNQPQHF
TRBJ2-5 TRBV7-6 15 CASSIQGYGQETQYF
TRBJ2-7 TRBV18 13 CASSRTGTYEQYF
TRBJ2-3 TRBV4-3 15 CASSLEGESTDTQYF
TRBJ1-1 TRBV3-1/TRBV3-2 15 CASSLETGVGTEAFF
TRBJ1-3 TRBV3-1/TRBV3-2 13 CASSLSPGNTIYF
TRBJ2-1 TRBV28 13 CASRRTGGNEQFF
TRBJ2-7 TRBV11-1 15 CASSLVGQGTYEQYF